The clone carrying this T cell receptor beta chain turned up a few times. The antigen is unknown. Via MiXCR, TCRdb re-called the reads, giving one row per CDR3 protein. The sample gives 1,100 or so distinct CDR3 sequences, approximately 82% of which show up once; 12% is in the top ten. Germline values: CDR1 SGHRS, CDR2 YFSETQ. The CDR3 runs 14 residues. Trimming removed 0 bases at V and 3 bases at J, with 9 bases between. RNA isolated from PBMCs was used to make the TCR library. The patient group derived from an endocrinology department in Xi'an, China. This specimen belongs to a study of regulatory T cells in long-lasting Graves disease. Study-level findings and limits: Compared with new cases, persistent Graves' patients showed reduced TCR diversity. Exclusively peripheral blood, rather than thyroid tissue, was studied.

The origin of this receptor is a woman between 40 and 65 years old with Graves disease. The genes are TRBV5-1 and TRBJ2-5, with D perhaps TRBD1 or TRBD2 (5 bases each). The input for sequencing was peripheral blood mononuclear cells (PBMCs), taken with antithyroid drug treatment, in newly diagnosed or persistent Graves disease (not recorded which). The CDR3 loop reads CASSLGGTEETQYF. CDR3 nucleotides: TGCGCCAGCAGCTTGGGGGGGACGGAAGAGACCCAGTACTTC.